The clone carrying this TCR beta chain was seen at least ten times. This sample's time point: sample taken at primary tumor resection. The donor population consisted of over 55 patients with untreated, early-stage non-small cell lung cancer. The input material, whole RNA from tumor, nontumor lung or frozen PBMC, was sequenced unsorted. Looked up from germline, CDR1 is SGHNT and CDR2 is YENEEA. CDR3 length: 17 residues. Between the trimmed V and J ends, which lost 2 bases and 1 base, there was a span of 15 bases. Every molecule of TCR cDNA had its own unique molecular identifier. TCRdb redid the calling of the 5' RACE reads with MiXCR, one entry per CDR3 protein. This sample has just over 75,000 distinct CDR3 sequences, with roughly 8% found just once. These data belong to a study of spatial heterogeneity in lung cancer. Study background: The study observed each unique TCR and UMI combination more than ten times on average in raw reads.

J is TRBJ2-4 and V is TRBV11-3; D possibly uses TRBD1 or TRBD2 (5 bases each). This sample comprised PBMCs, obtained at surgery. The source of this sequence is a male donor with early-stage non-small cell lung cancer. The CDR3, as DNA: TGTGCCAGCAGCTTACCGGGGCACGGTGCGGCCAAAAACATTCAGTACTTC. Amino acids: CASSLPGHGAAKNIQYF.